The clone carrying this T cell receptor beta chain showed up just a few times. Antigen specificity is unknown. Expressed TCRB transcripts were sequenced after all isolated RNA was converted to cDNA. Method: immunoSEQ multiplex PCR; TCRdb's copy keeps in-frame clones and lacks some. In the table there are about 700,000 clones, about an eighth of which are singletons. Sorting that relied on CD45RO/CCR7/CD25/CD127/CD95/CD27 yielded CD4+ naive, central memory, regulatory and stem cell-like memory cells. Germline CDR1 SNHLY, CDR2 FYNNEI. The CDR3 is made up of 15 amino acids. The V and J ends lost 3 bases and 2 bases respectively, with 13 bases between them. This specimen belongs to a study of beta chain features in type 1 diabetes. Study-level background: The patients were much like the healthy donors in age, gender and cell yields. Overall study results and limits: With patients and controls alike, PCR might favor shorter templates to an equal degree. A moderate, significant TCRB CDR3 shortening appeared in type 1 diabetes across four CD4+ subsets. For type 1 diabetes patients, VDJ junctions showed fewer insertions and more deletions.

What was sequenced was naive CD4+ T cells from blood. This receptor was identified in a man between 18 and 35 years old with type 1 diabetes. The chain links TRBV2 to TRBJ1-2; no clear D. The CDR3 loop reads CASSDSRAANYGYTF. DNA of the CDR3: TGTGCCAGCAGTGATTCCCGGGCGGCGAACTATGGCTACACCTTC.